This T cell receptor beta chain was sequenced in a study of control samples from healthy donors and cancer patients. TCRdb's table, derived via immunoSEQ multiplex PCR, lists solely in-frame clones and lacks some. The sample lists 75,000 to 100,000 clones, 80% to 95% occurring once. In germline, CDR1 is LNHDA, CDR2 SQIVND (reference sequence). Trimming cost V 5 bases and J 9 bases, with 20 bases left between them. This CDR3 comprises 16 residues. The sequencing sample was made of blood. The J gene is TRBJ1-6, the V gene TRBV19; TRBD1 is a possible D gene (5 bases). This sequence was found in a human donor in good health. The donor label of this sample is uncertain. The DNA of the CDR3 is TGTGCCAGTAGTCCTAGACAGATCCTGAGGGGTTCACCCCTCCACTTT. Protein: CASSPRQILRGSPLHF.